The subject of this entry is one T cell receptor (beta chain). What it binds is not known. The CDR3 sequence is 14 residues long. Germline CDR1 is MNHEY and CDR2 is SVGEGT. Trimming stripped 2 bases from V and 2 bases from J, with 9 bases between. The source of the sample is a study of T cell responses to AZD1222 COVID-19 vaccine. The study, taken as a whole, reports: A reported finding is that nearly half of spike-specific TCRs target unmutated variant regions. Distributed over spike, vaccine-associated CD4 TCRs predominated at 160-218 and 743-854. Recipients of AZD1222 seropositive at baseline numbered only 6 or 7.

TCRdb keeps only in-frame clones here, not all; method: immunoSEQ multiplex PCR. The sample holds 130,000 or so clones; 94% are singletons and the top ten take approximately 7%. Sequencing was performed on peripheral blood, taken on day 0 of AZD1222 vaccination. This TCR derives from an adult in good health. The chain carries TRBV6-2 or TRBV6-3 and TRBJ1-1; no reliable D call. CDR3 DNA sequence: TGTGCCAGCAGTTACGCGGGTCCTAACACTGAAGCTTTCTTT. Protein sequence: CASSYAGPNTEAFF.